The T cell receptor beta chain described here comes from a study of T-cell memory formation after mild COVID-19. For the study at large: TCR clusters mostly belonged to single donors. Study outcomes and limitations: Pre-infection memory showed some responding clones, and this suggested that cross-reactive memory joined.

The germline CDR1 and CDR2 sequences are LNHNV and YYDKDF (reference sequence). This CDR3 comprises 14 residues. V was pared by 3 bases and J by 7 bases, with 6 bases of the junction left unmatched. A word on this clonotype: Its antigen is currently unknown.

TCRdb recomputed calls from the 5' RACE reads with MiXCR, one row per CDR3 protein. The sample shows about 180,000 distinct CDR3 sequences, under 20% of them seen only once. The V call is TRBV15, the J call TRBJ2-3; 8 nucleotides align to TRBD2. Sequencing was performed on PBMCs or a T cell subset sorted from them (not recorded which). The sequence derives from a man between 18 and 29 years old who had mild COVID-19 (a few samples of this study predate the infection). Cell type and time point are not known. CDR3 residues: CATSSGGERYTQYF. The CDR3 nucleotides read TGTGCCACCAGCAGCGGGGGGGAAAGATATACGCAGTATTTT.